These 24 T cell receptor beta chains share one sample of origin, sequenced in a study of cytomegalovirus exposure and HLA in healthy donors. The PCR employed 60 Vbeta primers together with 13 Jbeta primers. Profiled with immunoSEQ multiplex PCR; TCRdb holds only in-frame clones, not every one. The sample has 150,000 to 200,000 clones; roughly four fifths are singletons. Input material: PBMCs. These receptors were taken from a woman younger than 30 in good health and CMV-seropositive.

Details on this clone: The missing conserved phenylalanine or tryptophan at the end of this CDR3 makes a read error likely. The CDR3 DNA follows: TGTGCCAGCACCAGTCCGAGGCTGGAGGCTTTCCTT. This encodes CASTSPRLEAFL. This sequence joins TRBV28 and TRBJ1-1; D remains ambiguous. The CDR3 has 12 residues. Deletions cut 7 bases from V and 11 bases from J, with 17 bases between. Looked up from germline, CDR1 is MDHEN and CDR2 is SYDVKM.

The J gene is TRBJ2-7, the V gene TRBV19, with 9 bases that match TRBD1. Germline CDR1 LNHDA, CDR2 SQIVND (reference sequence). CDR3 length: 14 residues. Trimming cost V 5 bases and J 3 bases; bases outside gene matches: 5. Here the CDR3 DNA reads TGTGCCAGTAGTCCGACAGGGGGGAGCTACGAGCAGTACTTC. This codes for CASSPTGGSYEQYF.

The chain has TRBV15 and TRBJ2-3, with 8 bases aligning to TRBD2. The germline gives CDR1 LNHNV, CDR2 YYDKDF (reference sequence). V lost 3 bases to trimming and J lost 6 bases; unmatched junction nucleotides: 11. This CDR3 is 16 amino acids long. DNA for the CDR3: TGTGCCACCAGCAGCGGCGGGGGGCGCGGTTCTGATACGCAGTATTTT. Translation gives CATSSGGGRGSDTQYF.

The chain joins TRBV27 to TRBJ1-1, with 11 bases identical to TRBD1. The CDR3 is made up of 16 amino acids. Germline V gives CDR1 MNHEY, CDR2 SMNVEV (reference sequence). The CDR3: CAVRSGTGGKNTEAFF. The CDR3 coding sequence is TGTGCGGTTCGGAGCGGGACAGGGGGAAAGAACACTGAAGCTTTCTTT.

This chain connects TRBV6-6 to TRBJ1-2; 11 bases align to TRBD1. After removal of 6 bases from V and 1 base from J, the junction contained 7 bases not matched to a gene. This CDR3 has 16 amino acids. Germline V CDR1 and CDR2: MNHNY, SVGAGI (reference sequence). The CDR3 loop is CASSFRTGGFNYGYTF. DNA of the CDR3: TGTGCCAGCAGCTTTAGGACAGGGGGCTTTAACTATGGCTACACCTTC.

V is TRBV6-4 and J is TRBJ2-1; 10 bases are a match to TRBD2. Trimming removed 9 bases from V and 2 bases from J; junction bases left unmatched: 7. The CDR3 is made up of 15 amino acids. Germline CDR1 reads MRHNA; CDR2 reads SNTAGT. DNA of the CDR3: TGTGCCAGTGCGGAGCTAGCGGGGGCCTACAATGAGCAGTTCTTC. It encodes CASAELAGAYNEQFF.

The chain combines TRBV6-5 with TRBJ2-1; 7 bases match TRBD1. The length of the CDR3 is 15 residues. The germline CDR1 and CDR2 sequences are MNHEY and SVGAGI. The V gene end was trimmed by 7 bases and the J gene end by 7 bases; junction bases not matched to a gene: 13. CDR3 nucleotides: TGTGCCAGCACCCTAAATAGGGGGCGAAGGAATGAGCAGTTCTTC. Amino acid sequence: CASTLNRGRRNEQFF.

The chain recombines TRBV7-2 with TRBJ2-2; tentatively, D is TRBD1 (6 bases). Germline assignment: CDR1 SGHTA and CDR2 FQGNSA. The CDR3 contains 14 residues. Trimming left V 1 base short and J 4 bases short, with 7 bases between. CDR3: CASSLVQGTGELFF. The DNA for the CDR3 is TGTGCCAGCAGCTTAGTACAGGGCACCGGGGAGCTGTTTTTT.

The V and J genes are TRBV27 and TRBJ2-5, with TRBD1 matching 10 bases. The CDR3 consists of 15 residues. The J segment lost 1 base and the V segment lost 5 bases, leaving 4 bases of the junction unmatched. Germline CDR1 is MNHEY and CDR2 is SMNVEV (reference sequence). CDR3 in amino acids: CASSAWTGGQETQYF. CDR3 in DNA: TGTGCCAGCAGTGCCTGGACAGGGGGCCAAGAGACCCAGTACTTC.

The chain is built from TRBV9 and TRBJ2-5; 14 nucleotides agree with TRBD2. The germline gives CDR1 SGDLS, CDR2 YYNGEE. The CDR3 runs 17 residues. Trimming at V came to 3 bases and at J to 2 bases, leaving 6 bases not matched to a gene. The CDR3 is CASSARTSGGMQETQYF. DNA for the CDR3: TGTGCCAGCAGCGCTCGGACTAGCGGGGGGATGCAAGAGACCCAGTACTTC. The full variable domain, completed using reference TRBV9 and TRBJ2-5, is DSGVTQTPKHLITATGQRVTLRCSPRSGDLSVYWYQQSLDQGLQFLIQYYNGEERAKGNILERFSAQQFPDLHSELNLSSLELGDSALYFCASSARTSGGMQETQYFGPGTRLLVL.

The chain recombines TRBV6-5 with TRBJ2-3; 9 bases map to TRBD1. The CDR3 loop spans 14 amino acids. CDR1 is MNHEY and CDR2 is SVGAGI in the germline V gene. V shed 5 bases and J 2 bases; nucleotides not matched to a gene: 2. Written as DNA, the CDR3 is TGTGCCAGCAGTGACAGGGGGACCACAGATACGCAGTATTTT. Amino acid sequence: CASSDRGTTDTQYF.

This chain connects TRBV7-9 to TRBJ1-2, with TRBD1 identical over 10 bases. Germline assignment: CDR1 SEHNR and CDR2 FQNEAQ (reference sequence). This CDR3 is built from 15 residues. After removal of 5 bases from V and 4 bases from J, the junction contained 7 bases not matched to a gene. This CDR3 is CASSLTGGYFYGYTF. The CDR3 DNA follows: TGTGCCAGCAGCCTGACAGGGGGCTATTTCTATGGCTACACCTTC.

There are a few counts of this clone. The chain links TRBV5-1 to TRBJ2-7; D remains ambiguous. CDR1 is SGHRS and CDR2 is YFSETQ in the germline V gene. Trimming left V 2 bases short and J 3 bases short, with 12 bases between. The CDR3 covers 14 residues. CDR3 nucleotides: TGCGCCAGCAGCTTATCGGCAGGAAACTACGAGCAGTACTTC. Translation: CASSLSAGNYEQYF.

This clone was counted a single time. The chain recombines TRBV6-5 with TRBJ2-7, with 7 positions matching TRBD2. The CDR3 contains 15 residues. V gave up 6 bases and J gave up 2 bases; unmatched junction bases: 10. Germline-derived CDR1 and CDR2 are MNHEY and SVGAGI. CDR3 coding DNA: TGTGCCAGCAGACCCCTTTCCGGGACTACCTACGAGCAGTACTTC. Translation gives CASRPLSGTTYEQYF.

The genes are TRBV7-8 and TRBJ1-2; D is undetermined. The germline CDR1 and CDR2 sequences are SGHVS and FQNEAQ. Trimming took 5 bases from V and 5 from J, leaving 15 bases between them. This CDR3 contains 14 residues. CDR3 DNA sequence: TGTGCCAGCAGCCCGCGTGCGCGGCGTTATGGCTACACCTTC. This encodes CASSPRARRYGYTF.

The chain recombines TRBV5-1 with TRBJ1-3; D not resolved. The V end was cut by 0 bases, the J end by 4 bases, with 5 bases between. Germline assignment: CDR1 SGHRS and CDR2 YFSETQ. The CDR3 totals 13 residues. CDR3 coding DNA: TGCGCCAGCAGCTTGGACATAGGAAACACCATATATTTT. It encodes CASSLDIGNTIYF.

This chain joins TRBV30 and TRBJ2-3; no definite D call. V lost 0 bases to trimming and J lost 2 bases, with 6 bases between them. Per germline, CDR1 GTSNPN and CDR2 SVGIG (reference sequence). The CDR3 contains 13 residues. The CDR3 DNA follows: TGTGCCTGGAGTGTACTTGACACAGATACGCAGTATTTT. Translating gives CAWSVLDTDTQYF. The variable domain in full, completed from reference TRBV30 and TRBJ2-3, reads SQTIHQWPATLVQPVGSPLSLECTVEGTSNPNLYWYRQAAGRGLQLLFYSVGIGQISSEVPQNLSASRPQDRQFILSSKKLLLSDSGFYLCAWSVLDTDTQYFGPGTRLTVL.

The CDR3 bases are TGTGCCAGCAGCCAGACAGGGGCCCCCTATAATTCACCCCTCCACTTT. It codes for CASSQTGAPYNSPLHF. V usage is TRBV7-6 and J usage is TRBJ1-6; 8 bases agree with TRBD1. The CDR3 length is 16 residues. CDR1 SGHVS and CDR2 FNYEAQ come from the germline V gene. V trimming: 5 bases; J trimming: 2 bases; junction bases outside the gene matches: 5. Full variable domain (rest looked up from reference TRBV7-6 and TRBJ1-6): GAGVSQSPRYKVTKRGQDVALRCDPISGHVSLYWYRQALGQGPEFLTYFNYEAQQDKSGLPNDRFSAERPEGSISTLTIQRTEQRDSAMYRCASSQTGAPYNSPLHFGNGTRLTVT.

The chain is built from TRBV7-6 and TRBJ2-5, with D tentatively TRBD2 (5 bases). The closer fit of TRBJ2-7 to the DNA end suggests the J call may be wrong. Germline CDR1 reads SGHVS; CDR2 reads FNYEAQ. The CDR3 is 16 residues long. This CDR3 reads CASSLGRTWSSYEQYF. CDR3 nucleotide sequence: TGTGCCAGCAGCTTAGGACGGACTTGGAGCTCCTACGAGCAGTACTTC.

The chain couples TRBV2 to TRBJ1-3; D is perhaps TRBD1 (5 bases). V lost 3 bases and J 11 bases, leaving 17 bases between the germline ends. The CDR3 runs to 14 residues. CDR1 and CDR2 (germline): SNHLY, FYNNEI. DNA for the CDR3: TGTGCCAGCAGTGAGGATTCGGCCAGGGCGGCCATATATTTT. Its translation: CASSEDSARAAIYF. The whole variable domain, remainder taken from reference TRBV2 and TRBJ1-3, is EPEVTQTPSHQVTQMGQEVILRCVPISNHLYFYWYRQILGQKVEFLVSFYNNEISEKSEIFDDQFSVERPDGSNFTLKIRSTKLEDSAMYFCASSEDSARAAIYFGEGSWLTVV.

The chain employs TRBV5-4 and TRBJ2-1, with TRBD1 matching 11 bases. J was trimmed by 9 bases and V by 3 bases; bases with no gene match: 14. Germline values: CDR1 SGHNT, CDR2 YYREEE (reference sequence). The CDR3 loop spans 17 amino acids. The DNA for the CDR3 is TGTGCCAGCAGCTCGCCGCACCGGGACAGGGGGGCGAGTGAGCAGTTCTTC. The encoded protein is CASSSPHRDRGASEQFF.

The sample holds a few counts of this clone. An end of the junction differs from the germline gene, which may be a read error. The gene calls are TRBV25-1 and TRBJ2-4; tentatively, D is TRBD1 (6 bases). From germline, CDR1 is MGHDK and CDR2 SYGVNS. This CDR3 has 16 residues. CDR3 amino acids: CASSEKAGGLGNSQYF. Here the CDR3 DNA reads TGTGCCAGCAGTGAAAAGGCTGGGGGCTTGGGAAACAGTCAGTACTTC.

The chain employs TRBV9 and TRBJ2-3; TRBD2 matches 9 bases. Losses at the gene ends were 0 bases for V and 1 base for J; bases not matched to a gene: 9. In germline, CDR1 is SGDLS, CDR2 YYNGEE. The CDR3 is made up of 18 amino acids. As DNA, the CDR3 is TGTGCCAGCAGCGTAGACCAGAAAGCGGGGGGAGGCACAGATACGCAGTATTTT. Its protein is CASSVDQKAGGGTDTQYF.

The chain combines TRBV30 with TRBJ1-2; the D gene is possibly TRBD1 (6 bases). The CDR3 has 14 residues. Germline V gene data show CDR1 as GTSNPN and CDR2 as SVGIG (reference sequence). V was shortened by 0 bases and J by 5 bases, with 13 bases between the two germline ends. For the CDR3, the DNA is TGTGCCTGGAGTGTACAGGGAAGTAGATATGGCTACACCTTC. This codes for CAWSVQGSRYGYTF.